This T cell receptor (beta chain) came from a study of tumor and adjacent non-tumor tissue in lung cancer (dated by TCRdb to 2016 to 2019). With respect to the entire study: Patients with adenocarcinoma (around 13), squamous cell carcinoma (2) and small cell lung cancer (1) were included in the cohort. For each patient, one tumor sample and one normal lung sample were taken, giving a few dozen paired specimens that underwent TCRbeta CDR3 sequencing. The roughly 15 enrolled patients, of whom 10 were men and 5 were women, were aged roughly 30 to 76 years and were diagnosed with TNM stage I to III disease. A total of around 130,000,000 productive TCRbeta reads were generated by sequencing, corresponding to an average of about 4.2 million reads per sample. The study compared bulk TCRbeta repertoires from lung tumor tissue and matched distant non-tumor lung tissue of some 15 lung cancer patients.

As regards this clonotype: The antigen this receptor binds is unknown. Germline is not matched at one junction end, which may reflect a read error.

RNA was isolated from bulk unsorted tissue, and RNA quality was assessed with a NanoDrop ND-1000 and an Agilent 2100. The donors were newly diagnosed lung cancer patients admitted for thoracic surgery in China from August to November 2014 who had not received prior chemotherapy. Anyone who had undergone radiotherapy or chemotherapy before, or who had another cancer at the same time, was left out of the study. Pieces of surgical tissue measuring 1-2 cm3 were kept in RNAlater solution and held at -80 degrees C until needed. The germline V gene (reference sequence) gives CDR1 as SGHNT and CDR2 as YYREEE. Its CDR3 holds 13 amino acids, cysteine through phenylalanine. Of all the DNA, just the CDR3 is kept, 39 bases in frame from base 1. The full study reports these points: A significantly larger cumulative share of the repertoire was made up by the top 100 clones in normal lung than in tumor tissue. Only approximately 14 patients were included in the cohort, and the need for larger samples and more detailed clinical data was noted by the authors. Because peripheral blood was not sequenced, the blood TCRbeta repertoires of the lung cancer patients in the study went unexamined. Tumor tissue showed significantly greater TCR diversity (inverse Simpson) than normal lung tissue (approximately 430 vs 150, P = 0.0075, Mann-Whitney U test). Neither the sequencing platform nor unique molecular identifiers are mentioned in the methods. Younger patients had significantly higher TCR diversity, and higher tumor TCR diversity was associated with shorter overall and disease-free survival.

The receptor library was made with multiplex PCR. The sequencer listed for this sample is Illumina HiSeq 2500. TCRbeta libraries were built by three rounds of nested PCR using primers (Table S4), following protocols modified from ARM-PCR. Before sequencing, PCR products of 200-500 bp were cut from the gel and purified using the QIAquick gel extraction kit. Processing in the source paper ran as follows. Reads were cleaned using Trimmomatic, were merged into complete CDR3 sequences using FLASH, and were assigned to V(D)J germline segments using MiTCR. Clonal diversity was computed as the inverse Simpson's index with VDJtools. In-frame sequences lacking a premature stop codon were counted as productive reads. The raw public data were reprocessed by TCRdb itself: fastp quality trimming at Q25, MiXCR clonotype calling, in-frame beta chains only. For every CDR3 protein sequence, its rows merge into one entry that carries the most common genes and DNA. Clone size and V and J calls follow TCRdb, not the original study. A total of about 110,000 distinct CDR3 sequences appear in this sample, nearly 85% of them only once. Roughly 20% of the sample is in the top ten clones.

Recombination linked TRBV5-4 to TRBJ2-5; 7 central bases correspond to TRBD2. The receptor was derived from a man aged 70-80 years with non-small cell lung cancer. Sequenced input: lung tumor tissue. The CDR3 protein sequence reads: CAISLGGEETQYF. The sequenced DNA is TGTGCCATCAGCTTGGGGGGGGAGGAGACCCAGTACTTC.